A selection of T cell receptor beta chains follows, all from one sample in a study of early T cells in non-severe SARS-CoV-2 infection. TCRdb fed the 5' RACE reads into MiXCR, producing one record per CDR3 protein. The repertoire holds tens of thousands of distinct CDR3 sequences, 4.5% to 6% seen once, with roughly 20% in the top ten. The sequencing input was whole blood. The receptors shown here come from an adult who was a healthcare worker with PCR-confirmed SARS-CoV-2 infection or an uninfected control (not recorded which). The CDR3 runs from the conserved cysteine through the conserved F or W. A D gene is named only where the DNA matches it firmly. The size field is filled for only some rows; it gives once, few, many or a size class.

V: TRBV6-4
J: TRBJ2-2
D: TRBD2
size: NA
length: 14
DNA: TGTGCCAGCAGACTAGCGGGAGCGGTCGGGGAGCTGTTTTTT
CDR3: CASRLAGAVGELFF

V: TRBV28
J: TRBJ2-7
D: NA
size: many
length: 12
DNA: TGTGCCAGCAGTTCTCCGGTATACGAGCAGTACTTC
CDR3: CASSSPVYEQYF

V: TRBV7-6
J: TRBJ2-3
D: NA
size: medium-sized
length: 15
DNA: TGTGCCAGCAGCACCCGGGACACACGCACAGATACGCAGTATTTT
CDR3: CASSTRDTRTDTQYF

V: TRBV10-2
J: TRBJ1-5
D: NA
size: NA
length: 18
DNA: TGCGCCAGCAGTGAGATGTTTGGAGACAGCGGGCCAAATCAGCCCCAGCATTTT
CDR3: CASSEMFGDSGPNQPQHF

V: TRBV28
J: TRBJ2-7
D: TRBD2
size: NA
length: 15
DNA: TGTGCCAGCAGTCCAAGACTAGCGGGACCTTACGAGCAGTACTTC
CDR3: CASSPRLAGPYEQYF

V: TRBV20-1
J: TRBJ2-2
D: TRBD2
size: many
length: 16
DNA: TGCAGTGCTAGACCCGCTACGGGGGGGCCAACCGGGGAGCTGTTTTTT
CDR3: CSARPATGGPTGELFF

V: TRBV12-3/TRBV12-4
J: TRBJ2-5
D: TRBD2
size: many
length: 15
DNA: TGTGCCAGCAGTCCTAGCGGGGGCTTCCAAGAGACCCAGTACTTC
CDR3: CASSPSGGFQETQYF

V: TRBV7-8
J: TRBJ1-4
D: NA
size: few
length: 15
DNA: TGTGCCAGCAGCTTTCTTGGCAGGTCGCGCGAAAAACTGTTTTTT
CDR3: CASSFLGRSREKLFF

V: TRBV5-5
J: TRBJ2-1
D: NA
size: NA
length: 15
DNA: TGTGCCAGCAGCCTGTGGGGGGACCCCTACAATGAGCAGTTCTTC
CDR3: CASSLWGDPYNEQFF

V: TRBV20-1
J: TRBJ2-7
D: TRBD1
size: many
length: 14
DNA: TGCAGTGCTAGAGATGGACAGGGTCGCACCGAGCAGTACTTC
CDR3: CSARDGQGRTEQYF

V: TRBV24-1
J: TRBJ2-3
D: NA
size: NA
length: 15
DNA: TGTGCCACCAGTGATGAAAGGGGGGGCAAAGATACGCAGTATTTT
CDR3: CATSDERGGKDTQYF

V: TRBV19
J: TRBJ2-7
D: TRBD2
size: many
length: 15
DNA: TGTGCCAGTAGTACCCGCCAGGGAGGGATGAACGAGCAGTACTTC
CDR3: CASSTRQGGMNEQYF

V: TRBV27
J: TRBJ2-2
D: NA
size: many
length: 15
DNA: TGTGCCAGCAGTAGGTTTCGGGGAAGCACCGGGGAGCTGTTTTTT
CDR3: CASSRFRGSTGELFF

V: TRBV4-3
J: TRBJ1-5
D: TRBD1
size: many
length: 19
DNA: TGCGCCAGCAGCCAAGATTTGGTAACCGGGACAGGGGGCAATCAGCCCCAGCATTTT
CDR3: CASSQDLVTGTGGNQPQHF

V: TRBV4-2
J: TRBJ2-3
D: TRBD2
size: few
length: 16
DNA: TGTGCCAGCAGCCGCACTAGCGGGGGGACCACAGATACGCAGTATTTT
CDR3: CASSRTSGGTTDTQYF

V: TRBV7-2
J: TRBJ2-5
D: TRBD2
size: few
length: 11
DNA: TGTGCCAGCAGCGTAGGGACTAGCCAGTACTTC
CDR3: CASSVGTSQYF

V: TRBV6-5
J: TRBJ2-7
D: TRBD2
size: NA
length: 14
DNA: TGTGCCAGCAGCCTGGCCAGCGGGAGATACGAGCAGTACTTC
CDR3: CASSLASGRYEQYF